The 4 T cell receptor beta chains below were found in one sample sequenced in a study of blood T cell repertoires in COVID-19. TCRdb's copy holds only in-frame clones and misses some; the assay was immunoSEQ multiplex PCR. The data hold more than 250,000 clones, with approximately 87% observed a single time. Sequences were obtained from peripheral blood. These receptors were taken from a man aged 60 to 75 who had recovered from COVID-19.

The chain couples TRBV19 to TRBJ1-3; a possible D gene is TRBD1 (5 bases). Germline V lookup: CDR1 LNHDA, CDR2 SQIVND (reference sequence). The length of the CDR3 is 17 residues. The V end was cut by 4 bases, the J end by 0 bases, with 16 bases between. The CDR3 sequence is CASSTSTVTRSGNTIYF. The DNA for the CDR3 is TGTGCCAGTAGTACCTCGACAGTTACCCGCTCTGGAAACACCATATATTTT.

The J gene is TRBJ2-7, the V gene TRBV11-3; 7 nucleotides agree with TRBD2. The CDR3 totals 14 residues. V was pared by 5 bases and J by 1 base, with 5 bases of the junction left unmatched. Germline assignment: CDR1 SGHNT and CDR2 YENEEA. DNA of the CDR3: TGTGCCAGCAGCGCCTCGGGGGGATCCTACGAGCAGTACTTC. Amino acid sequence: CASSASGGSYEQYF.

In its sample, this clone was seen a few times. The chain couples TRBV5-1 to TRBJ2-3; D uncertain. CDR3 size: 13 residues. Germline CDR1 reads SGHRS; CDR2 reads YFSETQ. The ends were cut back, 1 base at V and 0 bases at J, with 3 bases in the middle. CDR3 amino acids: CASSLTSTDTQYF. Here the CDR3 DNA reads TGCGCCAGCAGCTTGACTAGCACAGATACGCAGTATTTT. The full variable domain, rest sourced from reference TRBV5-1 and TRBJ2-3, is KAGVTQTPRYLIKTRGQQVTLSCSPISGHRSVSWYQQTPGQGLQFLFEYFSETQRNKGNFPGRFSGRQFSNSRSEMNVSTLELGDSALYLCASSLTSTDTQYFGPGTRLTVL.

The rearrangement joins TRBV5-1 to TRBJ2-1; D remains ambiguous. Germline V gene sequence: CDR1 SGHRS, CDR2 YFSETQ. V lost 0 bases and J lost 0, with 7 bases in between. The CDR3 contains 15 residues. The CDR3 protein is CASSLVQLSYNEQFF. The CDR3, as DNA: TGCGCCAGCAGCTTGGTACAGCTCTCCTACAATGAGCAGTTCTTC.